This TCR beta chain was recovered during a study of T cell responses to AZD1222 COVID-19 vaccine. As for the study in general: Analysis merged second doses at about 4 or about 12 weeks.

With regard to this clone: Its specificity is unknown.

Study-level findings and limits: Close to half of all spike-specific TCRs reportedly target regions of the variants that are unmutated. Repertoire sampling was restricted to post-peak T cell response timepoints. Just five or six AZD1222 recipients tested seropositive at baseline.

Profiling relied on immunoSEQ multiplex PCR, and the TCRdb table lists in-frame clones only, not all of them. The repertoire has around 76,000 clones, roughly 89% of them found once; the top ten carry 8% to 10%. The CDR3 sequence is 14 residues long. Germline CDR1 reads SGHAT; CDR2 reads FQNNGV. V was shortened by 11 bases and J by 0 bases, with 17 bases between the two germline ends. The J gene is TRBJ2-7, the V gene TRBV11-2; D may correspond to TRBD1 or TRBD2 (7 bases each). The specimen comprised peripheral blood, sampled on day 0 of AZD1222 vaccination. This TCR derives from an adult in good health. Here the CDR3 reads CAGYQGGASYEQYF. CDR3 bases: TGTGCCGGCTACCAGGGGGGGGCCTCCTACGAGCAGTACTTC.